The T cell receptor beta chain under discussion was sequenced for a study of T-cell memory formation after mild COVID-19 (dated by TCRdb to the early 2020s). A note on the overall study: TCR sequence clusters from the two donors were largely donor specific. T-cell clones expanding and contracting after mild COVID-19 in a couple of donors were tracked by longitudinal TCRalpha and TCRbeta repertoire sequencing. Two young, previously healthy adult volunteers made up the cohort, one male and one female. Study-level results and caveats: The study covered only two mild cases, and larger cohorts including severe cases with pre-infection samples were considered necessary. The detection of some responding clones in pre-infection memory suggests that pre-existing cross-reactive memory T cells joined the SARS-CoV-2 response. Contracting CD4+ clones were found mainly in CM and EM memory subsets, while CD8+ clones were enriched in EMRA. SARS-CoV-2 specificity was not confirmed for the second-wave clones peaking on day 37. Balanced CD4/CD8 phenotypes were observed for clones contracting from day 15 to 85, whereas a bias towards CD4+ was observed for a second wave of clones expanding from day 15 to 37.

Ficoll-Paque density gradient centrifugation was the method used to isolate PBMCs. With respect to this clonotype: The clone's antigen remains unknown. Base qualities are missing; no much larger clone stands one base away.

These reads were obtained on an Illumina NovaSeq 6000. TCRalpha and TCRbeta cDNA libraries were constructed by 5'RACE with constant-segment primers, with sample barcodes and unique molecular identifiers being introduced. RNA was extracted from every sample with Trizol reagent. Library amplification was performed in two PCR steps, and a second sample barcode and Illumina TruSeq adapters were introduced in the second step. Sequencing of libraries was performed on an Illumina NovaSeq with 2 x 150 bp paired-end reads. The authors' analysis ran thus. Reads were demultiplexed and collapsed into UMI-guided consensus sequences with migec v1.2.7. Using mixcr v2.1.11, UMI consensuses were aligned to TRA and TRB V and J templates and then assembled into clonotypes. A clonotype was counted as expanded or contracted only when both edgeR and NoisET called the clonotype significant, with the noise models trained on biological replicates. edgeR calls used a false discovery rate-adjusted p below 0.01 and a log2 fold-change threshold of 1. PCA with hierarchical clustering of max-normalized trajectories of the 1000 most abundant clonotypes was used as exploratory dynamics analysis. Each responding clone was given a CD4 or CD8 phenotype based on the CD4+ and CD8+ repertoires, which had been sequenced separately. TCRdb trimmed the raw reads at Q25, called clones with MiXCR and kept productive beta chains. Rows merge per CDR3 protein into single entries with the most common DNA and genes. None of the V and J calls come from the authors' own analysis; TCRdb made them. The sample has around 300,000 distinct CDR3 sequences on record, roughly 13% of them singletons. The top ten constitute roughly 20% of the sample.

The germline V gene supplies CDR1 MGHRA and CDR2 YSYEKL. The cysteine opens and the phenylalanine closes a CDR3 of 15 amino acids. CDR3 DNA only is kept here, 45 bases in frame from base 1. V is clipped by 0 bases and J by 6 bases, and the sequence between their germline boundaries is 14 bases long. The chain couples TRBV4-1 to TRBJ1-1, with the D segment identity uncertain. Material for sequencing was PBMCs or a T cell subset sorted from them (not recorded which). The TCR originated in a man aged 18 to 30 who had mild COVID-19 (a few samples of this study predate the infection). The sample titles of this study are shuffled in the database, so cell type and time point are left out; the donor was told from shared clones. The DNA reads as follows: TGCGCCAGCAGCCAAGAATCAGAGGTTTACGCTGAAGCTTTCTTT. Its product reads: CASSQESEVYAEAFF.